One sample yielded the 3 T cell receptor beta chains listed below, sequenced in a study of blood T cells in healthy people across ages. A second PCR of roughly 7 to 11 cycles used a sample-barcoded 5' primer and a J-beta primer mix. Each CDR3 protein gets one entry after TCRdb re-called the 5' RACE reads with MiXCR. Here the sample spans 790,000 or so distinct CDR3 sequences, more than 35% being singletons. The sequenced material came from blood. The source of these receptors is a man older than 75 in good health.

The chain couples TRBV28 to TRBJ2-7; D gene uncertain. This CDR3 contains 13 residues. Trimming removed 6 bases from V and 3 bases from J, with 12 bases in between. In germline, CDR1 is MDHEN, CDR2 SYDVKM. CDR3 sequence: CASSRYGFYEQYF. CDR3 nucleotides: TGTGCCAGCAGCCGATATGGGTTCTACGAGCAGTACTTC.

V and J are TRBV27 and TRBJ2-5; D is tentatively TRBD1 or TRBD2 (5 bases each). The germline V and J ends were trimmed by 8 bases and 4 bases, with 23 bases remaining between them. The CDR3 covers 16 residues. Germline V gene sequence: CDR1 MNHEY, CDR2 SMNVEV (reference sequence). This CDR3 is CASRNPGPPSRETQYF. CDR3 in DNA: TGTGCCAGCCGGAATCCGGGGCCGCCCTCCCGAGAGACCCAGTACTTC.

This clonotype was picked up many times. The genes are TRBV7-3 and TRBJ2-1, with D possibly being TRBD2 (7 bases). The CDR3 loop spans 18 amino acids. The germline gives CDR1 SGHTA, CDR2 FQGTGA. V gave up 2 bases and J gave up 10 bases, with 27 bases separating them. CDR3 protein: CASSLQSVGAGDLPEQFF. The CDR3, as DNA: TGTGCCAGCAGCTTACAGTCGGTGGGGGCGGGAGACCTACCCGAGCAGTTCTTC.